Below, 6 T cell receptor beta chains from the same sample are listed, as sequenced in a study of T cell clonality in common variable immunodeficiency. Findings and limits, study-wide: Fewer deletions and N-nucleotide insertions were reportedly seen in common variable immunodeficiency TCR beta sequences.

For these receptors, no antigen is known. This table comes from immunoSEQ multiplex PCR, and its TCRdb copy is limited to in-frame clones, with some not included. The sample has over 20,000 clones, none seen only once. The sequenced material came from peripheral blood mononuclear cells. All receptors come from a human donor with common variable immunodeficiency.

This clone has just a few counts. From the germline J gene comes the end of the CDR3, since the read stops 3 residues before it. V gene TRBV5-1 combines with J gene TRBJ2-2; TRBD1 might be the D (5 bases). V lost 3 bases to trimming and J lost 4 bases, with 19 bases between them. Germline CDR1 reads SGHRS; CDR2 reads YFSETQ. The CDR3 consists of 17 residues. The sequenced CDR3 bases are TGCGCCAGCAGCTCGCAAGGCCAGGGTTCGATCACCGGGGAG. This encodes CASSSQGQGSITGE. The whole CDR3 is CASSSQGQGSITGELFF. The variable domain in full, completed from reference TRBV5-1 and TRBJ2-2, reads KAGVTQTPRYLIKTRGQQVTLSCSPISGHRSVSWYQQTPGQGLQFLFEYFSETQRNKGNFPGRFSGRQFSNSRSEMNVSTLELGDSALYLCASSSQGQGSITGELFFGEGSRLTVL.

As for this clone: Read sequence stops 3 residues before the CDR3 end, and the germline J gene provides the missing end. The chain has TRBV2 and TRBJ1-5, with 7 bases lining up with TRBD1. Germline V gene lookup returns CDR1 SNHLY and CDR2 FYNNEI. J gave up 5 bases and V 7 bases, and 5 bases lay outside the gene matches. The CDR3 is made up of 13 amino acids. CDR3 DNA (partial): TGTGCCAGCACCGGGACAGCATATCAGCCC. It specifies CASTGTAYQP. The full CDR3 protein reads CASTGTAYQPQHF.

CDR3 DNA (partial): TGCGCCAGCAGCTTGGGGACTAGCGGCTCCTACAATGAG. Amino acids: CASSLGTSGSYNE. The entire CDR3 reads CASSLGTSGSYNEQFF. The chain carries TRBV5-1 and TRBJ2-1; the match to TRBD2 covers 10 bases. The sequenced fragment ends 3 residues before the CDR3 boundary, so the rest is inferred from the germline J gene. This CDR3 has 16 amino acids. J lost 0 bases, V lost 0 bases, and 0 bases had no gene match. CDR1 and CDR2 from the germline V gene are SGHRS and YFSETQ.

Ten or more counts support this clone. Sequencing ends 3 residues short of the CDR3 end; the germline J gene provides the rest. V usage is TRBV7-8 and J usage is TRBJ2-7, with D tentatively TRBD2 (7 bases). V lost 5 bases and J 2 bases, leaving 16 bases between the germline ends. Germline V gene sequence: CDR1 SGHVS, CDR2 FQNEAQ. CDR3 length: 15 residues. Partial CDR3 DNA: TGTGCCAGCAGCCCCAGAGAGGGGGGGACCTACGAG. This encodes CASSPREGGTYE. The CDR3 in its entirety is CASSPREGGTYEQYF.

The CDR3 bases that were read are TGTGCCAGCTCACCACCGGCGACAGGGAGCTACGAG. Its protein product is CASSPPATGSYE. The complete CDR3 protein is CASSPPATGSYEQYF. The chain joins TRBV18 to TRBJ2-7, with 7 bases fitting TRBD1. The observed sequence ends 3 residues before the CDR3 terminus, with the missing tail filled in from the germline J gene. With V trimmed by 0 bases and J by 3 bases, 5 bases remained unmatched. CDR3 length equals 15 residues. Germline V lookup: CDR1 KGHSH, CDR2 LQKENI.

This clone has a count of ten or more. This chain's CDR3 is CASSIRGAPIYF. Partial CDR3 DNA: TGTGCCAGTAGTATTAGGGGCGCCCCC. The chain uses TRBV19 and TRBJ1-3; D might be TRBD1 (5 bases). Read coverage stops 3 residues before the CDR3 terminus; the germline J gene supplies the remainder. CDR3 length: 12 amino acids. Looked up from germline, CDR1 is LNHDA and CDR2 is SQIVND (reference sequence).